The 21 T cell receptor beta chains given below trace back to one sample, sequenced in a study of chemoradiotherapy in HPV16-positive cancers. Some clones are missing from TCRdb's copy, which holds only in-frame ones; the method was immunoSEQ multiplex PCR. The table lists several thousand clones, around 88% of them singletons. Here the sequenced sample was blood, taken from a patient who underwent chemoradiotherapy. These receptors were obtained from a human donor with HPV-associated anogenital cancer.

The V and J genes are TRBV27 and TRBJ2-1; 9 nucleotides align to TRBD2. With V trimmed by 3 bases and J by 7 bases, 7 bases remained unmatched. The CDR3 is 15 residues long. The V gene's germline CDR1 is MNHEY and CDR2 SMNVEV (reference sequence). The CDR3 DNA sequence: TGTGCCAGCAGTTTGGGCGGGGGGGCCACAAATGAGCAGTTCTTC. This codes for CASSLGGGATNEQFF.

The V gene is TRBV19, the J gene TRBJ2-3, with D possibly being TRBD2 (6 bases). Deletions cut 10 bases from V and 2 bases from J, with 13 bases between. This CDR3 region has 13 residues. In germline, CDR1 is LNHDA, CDR2 SQIVND (reference sequence). In DNA form, the CDR3 reads TGTGCCACTCGGGACTTATACACAGATACGCAGTATTTT. This gives the protein CATRDLYTDTQYF.

The chain has TRBV11-2 and TRBJ2-3; 9 positions agree with TRBD1. CDR1 and CDR2 from the germline V gene are SGHAT and FQNNGV. J lost 7 bases, V lost 4 bases, and 9 bases had no gene match. The CDR3 is 15 residues long. CDR3 sequence (DNA): TGTGCCAGCAGCTCCCCCGGGACAGGGACAAATACGCAGTATTTT. This codes for CASSSPGTGTNTQYF.

V gene TRBV6-5 combines with J gene TRBJ2-7; D is uncertain. This CDR3 has 13 residues. Germline CDR1 MNHEY, CDR2 SVGAGI. V was shortened by 2 bases and J by 6 bases, with 11 bases between the two germline ends. CDR3 residues: CASSYEPGSEQYV. The CDR3 DNA sequence: TGTGCCAGCAGTTACGAACCCGGATCCGAGCAGTACGTC.

The chain is built from TRBV14 and TRBJ2-1; D remains ambiguous. The length of the CDR3 is 13 residues. Per germline, CDR1 SGHDN and CDR2 FVKESK. Trimming took off 8 bases at V and 0 bases at J, with 8 bases between the two ends. Here the CDR3 DNA reads TGTGCCAGCGGAATAAACTCCTACAATGAGCAGTTCTTC. This codes for CASGINSYNEQFF.

V is TRBV9 and J is TRBJ1-2, with 7 bases fitting TRBD1. V shed 3 bases and J 4 bases; nucleotides not matched to a gene: 9. Looked up from germline, CDR1 is SGDLS and CDR2 is YYNGEE. This CDR3 has 15 residues. The CDR3, as DNA: TGTGCCAGCAGCGCCGAGGGGGCCGGAGGCTATGGCTACACCTTC. Translated, it gives CASSAEGAGGYGYTF.

This chain links TRBV7-8 with TRBJ1-3; 9 nucleotides align to TRBD1. The CDR3 is made up of 15 amino acids. J gave up 0 bases and V 5 bases, and 2 bases lay outside the gene matches. Germline values: CDR1 SGHVS, CDR2 FQNEAQ. The CDR3, as DNA: TGTGCCAGCAGCCGACAGGGGGTCTCTGGAAACACCATATATTTT. Its protein product is CASSRQGVSGNTIYF.

The chain is built from TRBV19 and TRBJ1-5, with 9 positions matching TRBD1. The CDR3 covers 14 residues. V gave up 11 bases and J gave up 1 base; unmatched junction bases: 6. From germline, CDR1 is LNHDA and CDR2 SQIVND (reference sequence). The CDR3 bases are TGTGCCTCCTGGGACAGGGTAAGCAATCAGCCCCAGCATTTT. Amino acids: CASWDRVSNQPQHF.

The V gene is TRBV27, the J gene TRBJ2-1; D is tentatively TRBD1 or TRBD2 (5 bases each). V gave up 9 bases and J gave up 5 bases, with 14 bases separating them. This CDR3 is 13 amino acids long. Germline V gene data show CDR1 as MNHEY and CDR2 as SMNVEV (reference sequence). This CDR3 reads CASLSGLHNEQFF. For the CDR3, the DNA is TGTGCCAGTCTATCGGGGCTCCACAATGAGCAGTTCTTC.

The table lists this clone with a count of one. The V call is TRBV2, the J call TRBJ2-2; D is tentatively TRBD1 or TRBD2 (5 bases each). In germline, CDR1 is SNHLY, CDR2 FYNNEI. V lost 7 bases, J lost 5 bases, and 14 bases lay in between. There are 14 residues in the CDR3. The CDR3 protein is CASIGASRTGELFF. The CDR3 DNA reads TGTGCCAGCATCGGGGCCTCCCGGACCGGGGAGCTGTTTTTT.

The chain links TRBV14 to TRBJ1-1; D not resolved. Trimming left V 1 base short and J 3 bases short, with 9 bases between. The CDR3 runs to 14 residues. CDR1 and CDR2 from the germline V gene are SGHDN and FVKESK. The CDR3 protein is CASSQVPVYTEAFF. CDR3 nucleotide sequence: TGTGCCAGCAGCCAAGTACCGGTGTACACTGAAGCTTTCTTT.

V is TRBV11-2 and J is TRBJ2-5; D uncertain. Per the germline V gene, CDR1 is SGHAT and CDR2 is FQNNGV. There are 13 residues in the CDR3. Trimming took 1 base from V and 5 from J, leaving 8 bases between them. CDR3 bases: TGTGCCAGCAGCTTAGTTGTCTACGAGACCCAGTACTTC. This codes for CASSLVVYETQYF.

The V and J genes are TRBV5-8 and TRBJ2-3, with 12 bases identical to TRBD1. Germline V lookup: CDR1 SGHTS, CDR2 YDEGEE. Trimming took 6 bases from V and 6 from J; bases not matched to a gene: 8. The CDR3 is 15 residues long. The CDR3 region is CASTVGGQGADTQYF. In DNA form, the CDR3 reads TGTGCCAGCACCGTAGGGGGACAGGGGGCGGATACGCAGTATTTT.

The chain couples TRBV6-6 to TRBJ1-2, with TRBD1 matching 8 bases. Germline CDR1 MNHNY, CDR2 SVGAGI (reference sequence). This CDR3 contains 16 residues. V dropped 0 bases and J dropped 2; count of bases not matched to a gene: 5. The CDR3 region has the DNA TGTGCCAGCAGTTACTCGAGCCAGGGGGCAAACTATGGCTACACCTTC. It encodes CASSYSSQGANYGYTF.

J is TRBJ2-5 and V is TRBV7-4; D may be TRBD1 (5 bases). From germline, CDR1 is SGHVT and CDR2 SQSDAQ. With 4 bases removed from V and 1 base from J, the gap between germline ends came to 28 bases. The CDR3 totals 20 residues. CDR3 in DNA: TGTGCCAGCAGCTCGCGACCTCTGGGGCTTGGGAAAAGAATCCAAGAGACCCAGTACTTC. Amino acids: CASSSRPLGLGKRIQETQYF. The entire variable domain, with the rest obtained from reference TRBV7-4 and TRBJ2-5, is as follows: GAGVSQSPRYKVAKRGRDVALRCDSISGHVTLYWYRQTLGQGSEVLTYSQSDAQRDKSGRPSGRFSAERPERSVSTLKIQRTEQGDSAVYLCASSSRPLGLGKRIQETQYFGPGTRLLVL.

V is TRBV4-2 and J is TRBJ2-3, with D unclear. Germline V lookup: CDR1 LGHNA, CDR2 YNFKEQ. Trimming stripped 0 bases from V and 1 base from J, with 14 bases between. This CDR3 region has 17 residues. The CDR3 reads CASSQDPPGFGTDTQYF. In nucleotides, the CDR3 is TGTGCCAGCAGCCAAGATCCCCCAGGCTTCGGCACAGATACGCAGTATTTT.

The chain uses TRBV10-3 and TRBJ2-2; 11 bases match TRBD1. The CDR3 loop spans 16 amino acids. The V gene's germline CDR1 is ENHRY and CDR2 SYGVKD. With 4 bases clipped from V and 4 bases from J, the junction kept 5 bases outside the gene matches. This CDR3 reads CAISGGGQGVTGELFF. CDR3 nucleotides: TGTGCCATCAGTGGAGGGGGACAGGGGGTCACCGGGGAGCTGTTTTTT.

V is TRBV5-1 and J is TRBJ1-1; no clear D. Trimming stripped 5 bases from V and 2 bases from J, with 10 bases between. Germline values: CDR1 SGHRS, CDR2 YFSETQ. The length of the CDR3 is 13 residues. The CDR3 DNA follows: TGCGCCAGCAGTGATCAGGCAAACACTGAAGCTTTCTTT. Amino acid sequence: CASSDQANTEAFF.

This clone was recorded only once. The rearrangement links TRBV5-1 to TRBJ2-2; maybe TRBD2 (5 bases). V lost 5 bases to trimming and J lost 0 bases, with 14 bases between them. The CDR3 contains 16 residues. The V gene's germline CDR1 is SGHRS and CDR2 YFSETQ. CDR3 protein: CASRHRTATNTGELFF. The DNA of the CDR3 is TGCGCCAGCAGACATAGGACTGCGACGAACACCGGGGAGCTGTTTTTT.

This rearrangement joins TRBV5-4 to TRBJ2-5; TRBD2 aligns across 8 bases. With 0 bases clipped from V and 3 bases from J, the junction kept 7 bases outside the gene matches. In germline, CDR1 is SGHNT, CDR2 YYREEE (reference sequence). The CDR3 is made up of 16 amino acids. The CDR3 nucleotides read TGTGCCAGCAGCTTGGTGCCAGCGGGGGTGGAAGAGACCCAGTACTTC. It codes for CASSLVPAGVEETQYF. The full variable domain, in which reference TRBV5-4 and TRBJ2-5 provide the parts outside the CDR3, is ETGVTQSPTHLIKTRGQQVTLRCSSQSGHNTVSWYQQALGQGPQFIFQYYREEENGRGNFPPRFSGLQFPNYSSELNVNALELDDSALYLCASSLVPAGVEETQYFGPGTRLLVL.

This rearrangement joins TRBV15 to TRBJ2-7; D unresolved. Germline CDR1 reads LNHNV; CDR2 reads YYDKDF (reference sequence). V was shortened by 0 bases and J by 2 bases, with 8 bases between the two germline ends. There are 14 residues in the CDR3. CDR3 in amino acids: CATSRDHSTYEQYV. CDR3 coding DNA: TGTGCCACCAGCAGAGATCACAGCACCTACGAGCAGTACGTC.